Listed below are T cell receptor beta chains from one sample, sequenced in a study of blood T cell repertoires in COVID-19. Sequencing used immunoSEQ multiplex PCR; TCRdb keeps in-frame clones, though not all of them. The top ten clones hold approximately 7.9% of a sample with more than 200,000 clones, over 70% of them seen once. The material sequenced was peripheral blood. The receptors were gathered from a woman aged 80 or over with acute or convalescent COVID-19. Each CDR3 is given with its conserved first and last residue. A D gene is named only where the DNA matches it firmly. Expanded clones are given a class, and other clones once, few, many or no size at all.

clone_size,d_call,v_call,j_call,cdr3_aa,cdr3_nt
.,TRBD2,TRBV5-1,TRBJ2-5,CASSSTTSGGAETQYF,TGCGCCAGCAGCTCCACGACTAGCGGGGGGGCAGAGACCCAGTACTTC
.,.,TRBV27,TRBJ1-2,CASSVGEPWSNYGYTF,TGTGCCAGCAGTGTAGGAGAGCCGTGGTCTAACTATGGCTACACCTTC
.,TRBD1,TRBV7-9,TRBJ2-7,CASSFGQGASYEQYF,TGTGCCAGCAGCTTTGGGCAGGGGGCTTCCTACGAGCAGTACTTC
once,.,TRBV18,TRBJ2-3,CASSPAAVGTDTQYF,TGTGCCAGCTCACCGGCAGCGGTAGGAACAGATACGCAGTATTTT
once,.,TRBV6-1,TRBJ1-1,CASSEIGGRDTEAFF,TGTGCCAGCAGTGAAATCGGGGGGCGCGACACTGAAGCTTTCTTT
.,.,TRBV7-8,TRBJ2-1,CASSQATGGNEQFF,TGTGCCAGCAGCCAAGCGACAGGCGGCAATGAGCAGTTCTTC
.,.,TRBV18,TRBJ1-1,CASSPRTRGQLNTEAFF,TGTGCCAGCTCACCAAGGACGAGGGGACAACTGAACACTGAAGCTTTCTTT
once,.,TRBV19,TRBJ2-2,CASTGAGELFF,TGTGCCAGTACCGGGGCCGGGGAGCTGTTTTTT
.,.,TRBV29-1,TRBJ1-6,CSVELETGSPLHF,TGCAGCGTTGAGTTAGAAACCGGGTCACCCCTCCACTTT
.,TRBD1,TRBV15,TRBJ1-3,CATSRLQGENTIYF,TGTGCCACCAGCAGACTACAGGGGGAAAACACCATATATTTT
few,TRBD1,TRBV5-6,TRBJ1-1,CASSSTRQGRAFF,TGTGCCAGCAGCTCCACCCGACAGGGGAGGGCTTTCTTT
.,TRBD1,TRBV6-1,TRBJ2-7,CASSTGQGAYEQYF,TGTGCCAGCAGTACCGGACAGGGGGCCTACGAGCAGTACTTC
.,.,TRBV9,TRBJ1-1,CASSSLMNTEAFF,TGTGCCAGCAGCTCCCTAATGAACACTGAAGCTTTCTTT
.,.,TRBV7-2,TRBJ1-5,CASSQSQADYNQPQHF,TGTGCCAGCAGCCAAAGTCAGGCGGACTACAATCAGCCCCAGCATTTT
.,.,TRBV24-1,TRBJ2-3,CATSTGGADTQYF,TGTGCCACCAGTACAGGGGGGGCAGATACGCAGTATTTT
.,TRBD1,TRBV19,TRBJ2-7,CASSADRGYEQYF,TGTGCCAGTAGCGCCGACAGGGGCTACGAGCAGTACTTC
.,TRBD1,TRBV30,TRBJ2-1,CAWVPGTVRNEQFF,TGTGCCTGGGTCCCCGGGACAGTAAGGAATGAGCAGTTCTTC
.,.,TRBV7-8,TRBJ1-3,CASSLAPTSGGNTIYF,TGTGCCAGCAGCTTAGCCCCCACCTCAGGTGGAAACACCATATATTTT
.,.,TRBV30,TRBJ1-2,CAWSVAPNYGYTF,TGTGCCTGGAGTGTGGCACCGAACTATGGCTACACCTTC
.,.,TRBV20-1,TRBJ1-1,CSASLSGQLDTEAFF,TGCAGTGCTAGTCTCAGTGGGCAGTTAGACACTGAAGCTTTCTTT
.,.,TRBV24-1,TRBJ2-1,CATSDSLAIEQFF,TGTGCCACCAGTGACTCCTTAGCGATTGAGCAGTTCTTC
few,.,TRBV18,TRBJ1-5,CASSPQGYNQPQHF,TGTGCCAGCTCACCACAGGGGTACAATCAGCCCCAGCATTTT
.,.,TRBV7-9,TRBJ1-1,CASFVGEGRNTEAFF,TGTGCCAGCTTCGTAGGGGAGGGAAGGAACACTGAAGCTTTCTTT
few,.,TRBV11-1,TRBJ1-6,CASSPRMGDSPLHF,TGTGCCAGCAGCCCACGAATGGGCGATTCACCCCTCCACTTT
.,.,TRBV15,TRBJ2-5,CATSREGREETQYF,TGTGCCACCAGCAGAGAGGGCAGAGAAGAGACCCAGTACTTC
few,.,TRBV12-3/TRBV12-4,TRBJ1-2,CASSLRRVYGYTF,TGTGCCAGCAGCCTTCGGAGGGTCTATGGCTACACCTTC
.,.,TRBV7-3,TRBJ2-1,CASSLVGGSENEQFF,TGTGCCAGCAGCCTCGTAGGAGGGAGCGAGAATGAGCAGTTCTTC
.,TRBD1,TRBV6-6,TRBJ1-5,CASSYLGQGNQPQHF,TGTGCCAGCAGTTACCTCGGACAGGGCAATCAGCCCCAGCATTTT
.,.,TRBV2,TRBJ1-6,CASSEAESPPLHF,TGTGCCAGCAGTGAAGCGGAGTCCCCACCCCTCCACTTT
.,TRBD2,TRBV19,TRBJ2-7,CASSIAGLAGDSYEQYF,TGTGCCAGTAGTATAGCCGGACTAGCGGGGGACTCCTACGAGCAGTACTTC
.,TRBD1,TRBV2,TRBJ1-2,CASSEYTGQGLGGYTF,TGTGCCAGCAGTGAATATACGGGACAGGGTTTGGGGGGCTACACCTTC
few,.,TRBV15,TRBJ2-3,CATSRDLGASTDTQYF,TGTGCCACCAGCAGAGATCTTGGGGCTAGCACAGATACGCAGTATTTT
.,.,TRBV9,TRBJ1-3,CASSVGPTSSGNTIYF,TGTGCCAGCAGCGTAGGTCCCACCAGCTCTGGAAACACCATATATTTT